Below are 7 T cell receptor beta chains sequenced from a single sample in a study of T-cell memory formation after mild COVID-19 (dated by TCRdb to 2020 to 2022). Preparation of the library involved 5' RACE. Instrument on record: Illumina NovaSeq 6000. TCRdb passed the public sequencing reads through fastp at Q25 and MiXCR, retaining productive beta sequences. Rows are combined by CDR3 protein, so each entry shows the most common genes and DNA. In all, the sample holds about 560,000 distinct CDR3 sequences, and over 15% of those were seen once. The ten largest make up 9.5% to 15% of the sample. Material: PBMCs or a T cell subset sorted from them (not recorded which). All receptors derive from an adult woman who had mild COVID-19 (a few samples of this study predate the infection). The sample titles of this study are shuffled in the database, so cell type and time point are left out; the donor was told from shared clones.

The chain has TRBV11-2 and TRBJ2-3, with a weak D call TRBD2 (5 bases). This CDR3 region has 17 residues. V was clipped by 1 base and J by 1 base, with 15 bases between them. The germline V gene has CDR1 SGHAT and CDR2 FQNNGV. DNA for the CDR3: TGTGCCAGCAGCTTAGTCGGACTCGCAGCAGGCACAGATACGCAGTATTTT. Translated: CASSLVGLAAGTDTQYF.

This clonotype was recorded once. The genes are TRBV18 and TRBJ1-1; D is unresolved. Deletions cut 3 bases from V and 0 bases from J, with 11 bases between. The germline gives CDR1 KGHSH, CDR2 LQKENI. The CDR3 totals 15 residues. The CDR3 DNA follows: TGTGCCAGCTCACCCGGGGATTTTGTGAACACTGAAGCTTTCTTT. It specifies CASSPGDFVNTEAFF.

The chain carries TRBV19 and TRBJ1-5; 7 positions agree with TRBD1. V gave up 7 bases and J gave up 2 bases; unmatched junction bases: 11. Germline V gene lookup returns CDR1 LNHDA and CDR2 SQIVND (reference sequence). The CDR3 runs to 16 residues. In DNA form, the CDR3 reads TGTGCCAGTAATAACAGGGGAGTCGCAGGCAATCAGCCCCAGCATTTT. As protein: CASNNRGVAGNQPQHF.

The CDR3 sequence is CASSPTGGRASREQFF. The CDR3 DNA sequence: TGTGCCAGCAGCCCTACCGGCGGGAGGGCTTCCCGGGAGCAGTTCTTC. This chain uses TRBV7-2 with TRBJ2-1; 9 positions agree with TRBD2. V lost 5 bases, J lost 10 bases, and 15 bases stayed unmatched. The germline V gene encodes CDR1 SGHTA and CDR2 FQGNSA. This CDR3 is built from 16 residues.

J is TRBJ2-1 and V is TRBV29-1; the D gene is possibly TRBD2 (6 bases). V lost 4 bases, J lost 3 bases, and 13 bases lay in between. CDR1 and CDR2 (germline): SQVTM, ANQGSEA. The CDR3 consists of 14 residues. The CDR3 protein is CSVGGDWDYNEQFF. The CDR3 DNA is TGCAGCGTTGGGGGGGACTGGGACTACAATGAGCAGTTCTTC.

This clonotype occurred many times. The V gene is TRBV29-1, the J gene TRBJ1-1; D is uncertain. The germline V gene has CDR1 SQVTM and CDR2 ANQGSEA. This CDR3 spans 14 amino acids. Between the trimmed V and J ends, which lost 7 bases and 1 base, there was a span of 16 bases. CDR3 sequence reads: CSGSSALGNTEAFF. CDR3 sequence (DNA): TGCAGCGGGTCGTCTGCATTGGGGAACACTGAAGCTTTCTTT.

There are a few counts of this clonotype. The rearrangement links TRBV20-1 to TRBJ2-5; weak D call: TRBD2 (5 bases). In germline, CDR1 is DFQATT, CDR2 SNEGSKA (reference sequence). V was trimmed by 4 bases and J by 3 bases, leaving 27 bases between them. This CDR3 is 18 amino acids long. The CDR3 region has the DNA TGCAGTGCTAAGTCGGAGGCTAGCCCCCGTCAATTGGAAGAGACCCAGTACTTC. This codes for CSAKSEASPRQLEETQYF.